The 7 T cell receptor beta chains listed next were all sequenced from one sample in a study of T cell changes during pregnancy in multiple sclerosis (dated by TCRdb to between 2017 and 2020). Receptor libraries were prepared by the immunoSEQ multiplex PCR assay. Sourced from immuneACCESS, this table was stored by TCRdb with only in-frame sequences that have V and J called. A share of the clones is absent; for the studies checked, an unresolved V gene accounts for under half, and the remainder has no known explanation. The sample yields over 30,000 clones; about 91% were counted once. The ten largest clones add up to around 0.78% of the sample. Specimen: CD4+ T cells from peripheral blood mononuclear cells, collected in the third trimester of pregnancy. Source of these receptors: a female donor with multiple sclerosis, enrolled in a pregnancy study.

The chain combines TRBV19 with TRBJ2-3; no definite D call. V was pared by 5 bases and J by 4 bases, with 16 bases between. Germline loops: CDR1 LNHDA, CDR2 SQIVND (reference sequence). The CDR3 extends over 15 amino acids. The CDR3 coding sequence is TGTGCCAGTAGTTACACAGCTACAATCCCAGATACGCAGTATTTT. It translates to CASSYTATIPDTQYF.

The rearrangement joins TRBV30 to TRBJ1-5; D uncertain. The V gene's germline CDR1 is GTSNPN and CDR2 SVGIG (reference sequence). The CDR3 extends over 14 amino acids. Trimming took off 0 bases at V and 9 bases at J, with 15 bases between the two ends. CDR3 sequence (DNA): TGTGCCTGGAGTGTGGCAGGTACAGATGTGCCCCAGCATTTT. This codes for CAWSVAGTDVPQHF.

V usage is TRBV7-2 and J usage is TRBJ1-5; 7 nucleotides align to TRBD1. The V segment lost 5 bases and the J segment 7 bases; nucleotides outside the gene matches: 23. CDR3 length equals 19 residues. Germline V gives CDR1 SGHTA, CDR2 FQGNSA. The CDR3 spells CASSPDGRQGGMSVQPQHF. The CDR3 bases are TGTGCCAGCAGCCCAGATGGAAGACAGGGCGGAATGAGTGTACAGCCCCAGCATTTT.

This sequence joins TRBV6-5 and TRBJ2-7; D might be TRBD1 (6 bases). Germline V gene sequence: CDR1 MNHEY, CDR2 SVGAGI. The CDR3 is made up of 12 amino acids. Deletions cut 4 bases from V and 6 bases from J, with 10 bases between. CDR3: CASSSRGAEQYF. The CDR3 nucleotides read TGTGCCAGCAGTTCCAGGGGCGCCGAGCAGTACTTC.

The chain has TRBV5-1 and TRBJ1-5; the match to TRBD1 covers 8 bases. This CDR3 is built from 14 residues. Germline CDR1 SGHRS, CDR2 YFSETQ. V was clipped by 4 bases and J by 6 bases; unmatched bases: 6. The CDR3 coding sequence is TGCGCCAGCAGCCCTGGACAGGGAGGTCAGCCCCAGCATTTT. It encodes CASSPGQGGQPQHF.

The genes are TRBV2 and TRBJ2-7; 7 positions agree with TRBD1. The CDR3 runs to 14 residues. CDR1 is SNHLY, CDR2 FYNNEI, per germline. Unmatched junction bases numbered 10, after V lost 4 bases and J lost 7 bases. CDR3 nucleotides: TGTGCCAGCAGTGTTATAGGGGGCTTGGGTGAGCAGTACTTC. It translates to CASSVIGGLGEQYF.

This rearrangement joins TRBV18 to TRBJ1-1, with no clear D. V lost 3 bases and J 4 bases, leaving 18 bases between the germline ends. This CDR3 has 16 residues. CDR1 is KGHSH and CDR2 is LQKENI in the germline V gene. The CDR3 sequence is CASSPPGGQAGTEAFF. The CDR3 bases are TGTGCCAGCTCACCCCCCGGTGGGCAGGCGGGCACTGAAGCTTTCTTT.